This TCR beta chain stems from a study of tumor and adjacent non-tumor tissue in lung cancer. Overall study results and limits: Significantly higher TCR diversity was found in tumor than normal lung.

In the case of this clonotype: As yet, its antigen is unknown.

The template was RNA from unsorted bulk tissue. More than 3 cm separated this lung sample from the edge of the tumor. A modified ARM-PCR protocol with three rounds of nested PCR amplified TCRbeta. One entry per CDR3 protein, called by TCRdb with MiXCR from the multiplex PCR reads. Of tens of thousands of distinct CDR3 sequences in the sample, around 64% were seen once. Germline-derived CDR1 and CDR2 are SGHAT and FQNNGV. This CDR3 is 15 amino acids long. Losses at the gene ends were 9 bases for V and 1 base for J; bases not matched to a gene: 10. The chain carries TRBV11-2 and TRBJ1-1; 8 bases are shared with TRBD1. The source of this sequence is a man aged 65 to 85 with non-small cell lung cancer. Specimen: distant non-tumor lung tissue. The CDR3 nucleotides are TGTGCCAGTAATTCTACAGGGGGGGCGAACACTGAAGCTTTCTTT. This encodes CASNSTGGANTEAFF. The entire variable domain, with the rest obtained from reference TRBV11-2 and TRBJ1-1, is as follows: EAGVAQSPRYKIIEKRQSVAFWCNPISGHATLYWYQQILGQGPKLLIQFQNNGVVDDSQLPKDRFSAERLKGVDSTLKIQPAKLEDSAVYLCASNSTGGANTEAFFGQGTRLTVV.